This T cell receptor (beta chain) was found in a study of cytomegalovirus exposure and HLA in healthy donors (dated by TCRdb to 2016 to 2017). Background on the whole study: According to an earlier analysis of a few hundred of the donors, about 179 million T cells yielded 117 million unique TCR beta sequences and about 300 Gb of sequence data. About 310 gigabases of sequencing data and tens of millions of unique TCR sequences were included in an early release covering about 700 HLA-typed donors. The genetic ancestry cluster associated with self-reported Caucasian donors included around 76% of the approximately 410 genotyped donors. The study aimed to test whether signatures of past pathogen exposure could be identified by cataloging public T cell receptors. The study profiled the T cell repertoires of about 640 subjects by immunosequencing and related them to cytomegalovirus serostatus. In addition to the first cohort of approximately 650 subjects, a separate validation cohort of 120 different subjects was used. To predict cytomegalovirus infection status, the study combined high-throughput TCR immunosequencing, statistical association of individual TCRs with disease status, and machine learning. A later analysis re-analyzed previously published TCR beta repertoires from approximately 670 donors and added high-resolution HLA genotyping to study TCR occurrence patterns. Rather than drawing on any new phenotypic data, the later analysis identified candidate immune exposures from TCR beta sequences and the way those sequences occurred across donors. In an earlier analysis of 587 of the donors, high-throughput TCR beta sequencing was used to judge whether each TCR beta V gene segment behaved as functional or pseudogenic. Donor age, sex, ethnicity and CMV serostatus were compiled alongside the repertoire data. A later genetic analysis used genome-wide SNP genotypes for about three fifths of the 666 donors, treating that subset as a discovery cohort. All discovery cohort repertoires had been generated on a single sequencing platform. Class I and class II HLA loci were covered by the typing at four-digit resolution. Typing coverage differed by locus: A, B, C, DRB1 and DQB1 were typed in about 629-640 donors, DQA1 in about 500, DPA1 in around 580, and DPB1 in 450 to 490. About five DR-DQ haplotypes were treated as single units for association and clustering because of strong linkage in the cohort. Across 398 genotyped donors of the cohort, an average of about 240,000 unique TCR beta nucleotide sequences per donor were sequenced, and roughly a sixth of those sequences were non-productive. On the study overall, not on this receptor specifically: The cohort was sequenced for TCR beta chains only, and without alpha or paired-chain data the features that could be detected were limited. A group of highly shared sequence variants was considered likely to be a technical artifact of the sequencing pipeline. In vitro tests confirmed that a few of the cytomegalovirus-associated TCR beta chains recognize cytomegalovirus antigens. Most TCR sequences were observed very rarely across donors, whereas some public TCRs were present in many individuals. It was suggested by the authors that the approach could potentially be generalized to other disease states and immunological phenotypes. Sequencing depth was assumed to be roughly uniform across donors in the presence/absence analyses, though that assumption may not hold. At a false discovery rate of 0.05, a later analysis linked approximately 18,000 TCR beta sequences to specific HLA alleles. Linkage disequilibrium might explain the correlated functional status among segregating V segments, but an unknown experimental factor could not be excluded. HLA typing was unavailable for some donors at each locus, so association tests used only the typed subset. When HLA alleles, especially DR and DQ, strongly co-occurred, attributing TCR associations to individual alleles was difficult. Because counts were too low, roughly 16 rarely observed V segments, including chromosome 9 orphons, were excluded from the earlier analysis of several hundred of the donors. Compared with the approximately 670-donor mean, donors in an Asian-associated ancestry cluster had fewer N-insertions in productive TCRs, according to a later genetic analysis. In a later analysis, the rate of TCR association differed among HLA loci, with DRB1 alleles having the most associated TCRs and HLA-C alleles having the fewest. According to a later analysis, most CMV-associated TCR beta chains appeared to be HLA-restricted, and the HLA associations seemed to be driven largely by CMV exposure. A later genetic analysis associated a missense DCLRE1C variant with V-gene and J-gene trimming of TCR beta chains, and an independent cohort replicated the association. The 87-base-pair reads could not distinguish some IMGT-functional V segments, including TRBV6-2 and TRBV6-3, so those segments were excluded. Several of the top co-occurrence clusters appeared to be linked to parvovirus B19, influenza, CMV and Epstein-Barr virus, according to a later analysis. In an earlier analysis of more than 450 of the donors, most TCR beta V segments were observed in productive rearrangements about 87% or about 30% of the time, broadly matching IMGT annotations. A further reported finding was that TCR beta sequences accurately predicted the HLA-A and HLA-B alleles for most subjects in the first cohort. The only immune exposure information available for the cohort was CMV serostatus. The classifier was reported to diagnose cytomegalovirus status with high specificity and sensitivity in both the original cohort and the validation cohort. The study listed approximately 150 TCR beta chains as associated with cytomegalovirus. Compared with equally common non-associated chains, HLA-associated TCR beta chains in a later analysis were more clonally expanded and had lower generation probabilities.

The library relied on the immunoSEQ multiplex PCR assay. For the multiplex PCR, a mixture combining 60 forward primers for TCR Vbeta segments and 13 reverse primers for TCR Jbeta segments was used. A multiplex PCR assay on genomic DNA amplified the CDR3 region of rearranged TCR beta genes. The amplified TCR beta libraries were sequenced on the Illumina HiSeq System as 87-base-pair reads. As for the original processing: In a later analysis, 80 million or so unique TCR beta chains were counted across the approximately 640 repertoires, and roughly 10 million of these chains were shared by at least two donors. Raw reads were error-corrected and collapsed into unique sequences with a nearest-neighbor algorithm that merged closely related sequences to remove PCR and sequencing errors. Alignment of CDR3 sequences to IMGT reference sequences was used to assign V, D and J gene segments. For a sequence to be retained, at least a six-nucleotide match to both a V gene segment and a J gene segment was required. Rearrangements were classified as productive when the CDR3 lacked stop codons and remained in frame with V and J, and all other rearrangements were classified as non-productive. CDR3 was defined according to IMGT convention as the region running from the second conserved V-encoded cysteine to the conserved J-encoded phenylalanine. Sequences without an unambiguous match to a single V gene segment were excluded from the earlier analysis of a few hundred of the donors. An earlier analysis of 587 of the donors classified V segments as functional when productive rearrangements were above 56.7% and as segregating when the standard deviation between donors was above 5%. A statistical classification framework was built for diagnosing cytomegalovirus status from the catalog of TCR beta chain sequences. In a later analysis, TCR nucleotide sequences were compared against IMGT/GENE-DB human TR gene sequences so that V and J genes could be assigned. Using the TCRdist pipeline, a later analysis assigned CDR3 sequences along with most-parsimonious VDJ recombination scenarios. In a later analysis, each TCR beta chain was defined by its CDR3 amino acid sequence together with its V-gene family, and reads lacking a unique V-gene family were excluded. As a way to deal with suspected cross-contamination and a sequencing artifact, a later analysis dropped approximately 570 nucleotide sequences that were highly shared and had low generation probability. For each public chain, a later analysis derived a clonal expansion index from normalized ranks of inferred template counts within each repertoire. In a later analysis, generation probabilities were computed with a VDJ recombination model fitted to out-of-frame rearrangements, and the resulting probabilities were checked against IGoR. Hypergeometric tests were used in a later analysis to score TCR-TCR, TCR-HLA and TCR-CMV co-occurrence, with a repertoire-size bias correction applied to the TCR pairs. To estimate false discovery rates, a later analysis permuted the HLA or CMV assignments 20 times. A later analysis grouped co-occurring TCRs with DBSCAN, adding TCRdist sequence similarity when clustering within HLA-allele-positive subsets. Repertoires with fewer than 30,000 or more than 120,000 public chains, plus five repertoires with anomalous nucleotide sharing, were excluded from co-occurrence clustering. This immuneACCESS table, as held by TCRdb, lists in-frame sequences with V and J called but not all clones. Of the missing ones, under half trace to an unresolved V gene in checked studies; the others have no known cause. V and J calls and clone size are copied from that table; D and trimming were computed from the DNA. The sample records about 120,000 clones, around 80% of which are singletons. 3.5% to 4.5% of the sample is held by the ten biggest clonotypes.

The cohort consisted of approximately 670 healthy bone marrow donors. At the time of sampling, every cohort member was nominally healthy, though immune exposures that went unrecorded were likely present. The donor tested CMV seropositive, placing the donor among the 289 seropositive members of the cohort. A peripheral blood sample was collected from each donor, and TCR beta sequencing was performed on peripheral blood mononuclear cells. The Qiagen DNeasy Blood Extraction Kit was used to extract genomic DNA from the blood cell samples. CDR1 is given as SQVTM and CDR2 as ANQGSEA, both from the germline V gene. There are 12 amino acids in the CDR3, from cysteine to phenylalanine inclusive. The only DNA kept is the CDR3, 36 bases in frame from the first base. V was cut back by 4 bases and J by 2 bases, leaving a gap of 8 bases between them. In the case of this clone: The target of this receptor is not known. No qualities accompany the bases; no much larger clone lies one base away.

Sequenced material: PBMCs. The sequence links TRBV29-1 to TRBJ1-2, with the D gene not confidently named. The clonotype originates from a man aged 25-40 years in good health and CMV-seropositive. The DNA sequence is TGCAGCGTTGGTAGAATAAACTATGGCTACACCTTC. The translation is CSVGRINYGYTF.